A single sample is the source of the 23 T cell receptor beta chains below, sequenced in a study of OX40 agonist ivuxolimab in advanced cancers. Libraries were prepared by immunoSEQ multiplex PCR; TCRdb keeps only in-frame clonotypes and omits some of them. This sample has some 28,000 clones, with around 87% found just once. The specimen was CD4+ or CD8+ T cells sorted from blood, collected in a trial of the OX40 agonist ivuxolimab. The receptor set was obtained from an adult with an advanced solid tumor such as melanoma, head and neck, liver or kidney cancer.

The V call is TRBV6-1, the J call TRBJ2-7; D perhaps matches TRBD2 (5 bases). The CDR3 is made up of 14 amino acids. Germline values: CDR1 MNHNS, CDR2 SASEGT. With 2 bases removed from V and 2 bases from J, the gap between germline ends came to 10 bases. The CDR3 spells CASSETGFAYEQYF. DNA for the CDR3: TGTGCCAGCAGTGAAACGGGATTTGCCTACGAGCAGTACTTC.

V is TRBV7-9 and J is TRBJ2-1, with D perhaps matching TRBD2 (6 bases). Germline loops: CDR1 SEHNR, CDR2 FQNEAQ (reference sequence). The V gene lost 4 bases and the J gene lost 6 bases, with 7 bases spanning the gap. The CDR3 spans 12 residues. In nucleotides, the CDR3 is TGTGCCAGCAGCTACGGGGGCAATGAGCAGTTCTTC. Encoded protein: CASSYGGNEQFF.

V is TRBV27 and J is TRBJ2-4; D possibly corresponds to TRBD1 (6 bases). CDR1 MNHEY and CDR2 SMNVEV come from the germline V gene (reference sequence). CDR3 size: 15 residues. Trimming stripped 0 bases from V and 8 bases from J, with 14 bases between. The CDR3 sequence is CASSLSVGGRDIQYF. DNA of the CDR3: TGTGCCAGCAGTTTATCGGTAGGGGGTAGGGACATTCAGTACTTC.

The gene calls are TRBV5-8 and TRBJ1-2; the match to TRBD1 covers 8 bases. Germline V lookup: CDR1 SGHTS, CDR2 YDEGEE. The J segment lost 4 bases and the V segment lost 9 bases, leaving 8 bases of the junction unmatched. The CDR3 length is 13 residues. CDR3 residues: CANPGQGGYGYTF. The CDR3 bases are TGTGCCAACCCTGGACAGGGCGGCTATGGCTACACCTTC.

The V gene is TRBV5-1, the J gene TRBJ1-4; D call uncertain. Between the trimmed V and J ends, which lost 5 bases and 0 bases, there was a span of 11 bases. Germline V lookup: CDR1 SGHRS, CDR2 YFSETQ. This CDR3 spans 15 amino acids. As DNA, the CDR3 is TGCGCCAGCAGGACAAACCTTGCAACTAATGAAAAACTGTTTTTT. Translated, it gives CASRTNLATNEKLFF.

The chain employs TRBV9 and TRBJ2-2, with TRBD1 matching 12 bases. Germline loops: CDR1 SGDLS, CDR2 YYNGEE. V was clipped by 0 bases and J by 11 bases; unmatched bases: 8. The CDR3 has 16 residues. The CDR3 reads CASSVATGTGGDELFF. The CDR3 bases are TGTGCCAGCAGCGTAGCGACCGGGACAGGGGGCGATGAGCTGTTTTTT. Full variable domain (rest looked up from reference TRBV9 and TRBJ2-2): DSGVTQTPKHLITATGQRVTLRCSPRSGDLSVYWYQQSLDQGLQFLIQYYNGEERAKGNILERFSAQQFPDLHSELNLSSLELGDSALYFCASSVATGTGGDELFFGEGSRLTVL.

Concerning this clone: One junction end does not reproduce the germline sequence, and a read error may be involved. V usage is TRBV9 and J usage is TRBJ2-3, with D possibly being TRBD2 (6 bases). CDR3 length: 11 residues. In germline, CDR1 is SGDLS, CDR2 YYNGEE. This chain's CDR3 is CASSVVSRDSF. CDR3 nucleotides: TGTGCCAGCAGCGTAGTAAGCCGGGACTCATTT.

This clone was seen ten or more times. The CDR3 loop reads CASSLGTGLNEKLFF. The DNA for the CDR3 is TGTGCCAGCAGCCTGGGGACAGGCCTTAATGAAAAACTGTTTTTT. The rearrangement uses TRBV11-2 and TRBJ1-4; 8 bases match TRBD1. The germline gives CDR1 SGHAT, CDR2 FQNNGV. The V gene end was trimmed by 5 bases and the J gene end by 4 bases; junction bases not matched to a gene: 6. This CDR3 is 15 amino acids long.

V gene TRBV6-7 combines with J gene TRBJ1-5; 11 nucleotides align to TRBD1. TRBV6-7 is an ORF for which the function is uncertain. This CDR3 spans 18 amino acids. The V and J ends lost 0 bases and 5 bases, in that order; junction bases with no gene match: 9. Here the CDR3 reads CASSYSNAGQGVDQPQHF. CDR3 coding DNA: TGTGCCAGCAGTTACTCGAACGCGGGACAGGGGGTTGATCAGCCCCAGCATTTT.

The genes are TRBV5-8 and TRBJ2-7, with a tentative D call TRBD2 (5 bases). This CDR3 contains 14 residues. CDR1 and CDR2 from the germline V gene are SGHTS and YDEGEE. V lost 4 bases and J 1 base, leaving 12 bases between the germline ends. The chain's CDR3 is CASSPTRGSYEQYF. The CDR3 DNA sequence: TGTGCCAGCAGCCCTACACGGGGATCCTACGAGCAGTACTTC.

The CDR3 is CASSDRRKGGNQPQHF. The CDR3 DNA reads TGTGCCAGCAGTGATCGTCGGAAGGGTGGCAATCAGCCCCAGCATTTT. J is TRBJ1-5 and V is TRBV2; D remains unclear. V shed 3 bases and J shed 2 bases, with 14 bases lying between them. The CDR3 sequence is 16 residues long. Germline V lookup: CDR1 SNHLY, CDR2 FYNNEI. Filled out from reference TRBV2 and TRBJ1-5, the complete variable domain reads EPEVTQTPSHQVTQMGQEVILRCVPISNHLYFYWYRQILGQKVEFLVSFYNNEISEKSEIFDDQFSVERPDGSNFTLKIRSTKLEDSAMYFCASSDRRKGGNQPQHFGDGTRLSIL.

The CDR3 DNA reads as TGTGCCAGCAGCTTAACTGGGAGGAGGGAGACCCAGTACTTC. It codes for CASSLTGRRETQYF. This chain connects TRBV7-7 to TRBJ2-5, with a possible D match to TRBD2 (6 bases). Deletions cut 2 bases from V and 5 bases from J, with 12 bases between. Germline loops: CDR1 SSHAT, CDR2 FNYEAQ (reference sequence). This CDR3 comprises 14 residues.

The chain joins TRBV11-2 to TRBJ1-1, with D perhaps TRBD1 (6 bases). This CDR3 region has 20 residues. The germline CDR1 and CDR2 sequences are SGHAT and FQNNGV. V lost 0 bases, J lost 0 bases, and 23 bases lay in between. The DNA for the CDR3 is TGTGCCAGCAGCTTAGAAGGGTCAGGGGCCTACCCAGACGTGAACACTGAAGCTTTCTTT. Translating gives CASSLEGSGAYPDVNTEAFF.

The genes are TRBV11-1 and TRBJ2-1; 9 bases line up with TRBD1. In germline, CDR1 is SGHAT, CDR2 FQDESV (reference sequence). The J segment lost 3 bases and the V segment lost 5 bases, leaving 11 bases of the junction unmatched. The CDR3 is 17 amino acids. As DNA, the CDR3 is TGTGCCAGCAGCCCACCTATGACAGGGGGTGACTACAATGAGCAGTTCTTC. Translated, it gives CASSPPMTGGDYNEQFF.

This clone has just one count. The rearrangement joins TRBV19 to TRBJ2-7; 8 positions agree with TRBD1. CDR1 and CDR2 from the germline V gene are LNHDA and SQIVND (reference sequence). Losses at the gene ends were 3 bases for V and 3 bases for J; bases not matched to a gene: 4. CDR3 length equals 14 residues. The DNA for the CDR3 is TGTGCCAGTAGTATCGACAGGGGTTTCTACGAGCAGTACTTC. This translates into CASSIDRGFYEQYF.

The chain joins TRBV2 to TRBJ2-5; no definite D call. The CDR3 is 13 residues long. Germline-derived CDR1 and CDR2 are SNHLY and FYNNEI. The ends were cut back, 2 bases at V and 3 bases at J, with 7 bases in the middle. This chain's CDR3 is CASSEMGKETQYF. The CDR3 DNA sequence: TGTGCCAGCAGTGAAATGGGTAAAGAGACCCAGTACTTC.

This clone was picked up one time. The V gene is TRBV2, the J gene TRBJ2-1; 10 nucleotides agree with TRBD1. With V trimmed by 7 bases and J by 4 bases, 4 bases remained unmatched. CDR3 length: 14 amino acids. Germline V gives CDR1 SNHLY, CDR2 FYNNEI. In nucleotides, the CDR3 is TGTGCCAGCAACCCGGGACAGGGGTACAATGAGCAGTTCTTC. It codes for CASNPGQGYNEQFF.

V is TRBV7-6 and J is TRBJ2-3, with 8 bases matching TRBD2. The ends lost 5 bases at V and 2 bases at J; junction bases unmatched: 9. The CDR3 is 16 amino acids. The germline V gene encodes CDR1 SGHVS and CDR2 FNYEAQ. CDR3 sequence reads: CASSPPGSGITDTQYF. The DNA of the CDR3 is TGTGCCAGCAGCCCACCCGGTAGCGGGATCACAGATACGCAGTATTTT.

The chain employs TRBV27 and TRBJ1-1; D is unclear. The V gene's germline CDR1 is MNHEY and CDR2 SMNVEV (reference sequence). With 0 bases removed from V and 3 bases from J, the gap between germline ends came to 17 bases. This CDR3 is 17 amino acids long. The CDR3: CASSLSPGPRSYTEAFF. CDR3 nucleotide sequence: TGTGCCAGCAGTTTATCGCCAGGACCCCGATCCTACACTGAAGCTTTCTTT.

The V call is TRBV11-2, the J call TRBJ1-5; D ambiguous. Trimming shortened V by 1 base and J by 6 bases, and 7 bases separated the two germline ends. The CDR3 spans 13 residues. Germline assignment: CDR1 SGHAT and CDR2 FQNNGV. The CDR3 coding sequence is TGTGCCAGCAGCTTAGCCGGGTCTCAGCCCCAGCATTTT. Amino acid sequence: CASSLAGSQPQHF.

The chain couples TRBV5-8 to TRBJ2-7, with a possible D match to TRBD1 (6 bases). Trimming removed 9 bases from V and 6 bases from J, with 19 bases in between. The CDR3 extends over 13 amino acids. Looked up from germline, CDR1 is SGHTS and CDR2 is YDEGEE. The chain's CDR3 is CANNQGKSGEQYF. In DNA, the CDR3 is TGTGCCAACAACCAGGGGAAGTCAGGCGAGCAGTACTTC.

This sequence joins TRBV9 and TRBJ1-2; D ambiguous. The CDR3 sequence is 15 residues long. Germline CDR1 reads SGDLS; CDR2 reads YYNGEE. The V gene lost 3 bases and the J gene lost 1 base, with 13 bases spanning the gap. The CDR3 bases are TGTGCCAGCAGCGGTACGGGAGCTCTTAACTATGGCTACACCTTC. Amino acid sequence: CASSGTGALNYGYTF.

This chain joins TRBV13 and TRBJ2-1; 9 bases align to TRBD1. Germline CDR1 reads PRHDT; CDR2 reads FYEKMQ (reference sequence). With 5 bases clipped from V and 2 bases from J, the junction kept 7 bases outside the gene matches. The CDR3 has 16 residues. CDR3 sequence (DNA): TGTGCCAGCAGCCAGCTGGACAGGGGCCCCTACAATGAGCAGTTCTTC. It codes for CASSQLDRGPYNEQFF.